Listed here is a single TCR beta chain. Germline V CDR1 and CDR2: SNHLY, FYNNEI. V lost 4 bases to trimming and J lost 4 bases; unmatched junction nucleotides: 4. CDR3 size: 14 residues. Profiling relied on immunoSEQ multiplex PCR, and the TCRdb table lists in-frame clones only, not all of them. Counted here are around 240,000 clones, about 89% occurring once; the ten biggest clones make up 1.2%. Participant ages covered about 18 to 100 years across about two dozen US areas. Participants were placed into cohorts based on the clinical history they reported. The data stem from a study of blood T cell repertoires in COVID-19.

Sequences were obtained from PBMCs or T cells enriched from blood (not recorded which). This receptor was identified in a human donor in a cohort exposed to, infected with or recovered from COVID-19 (not recorded which). The donor label of this sample is uncertain. V gene TRBV2 combines with J gene TRBJ2-4; 7 bases agree with TRBD1. The CDR3 DNA sequence: TGTGCCAGCAGTGGACAGGGAGAGAAAAACATTCAGTACTTC. It encodes CASSGQGEKNIQYF.